The 10 T cell receptor beta chains presented below share a single source sample, sequenced in a study of blood T cell repertoires in COVID-19. Repertoires were generated with immunoSEQ multiplex PCR, while TCRdb's copy carries only in-frame clones and drops some. The data show 400,000 to 500,000 clones, nearly 90% seen once. The specimen was PBMCs or T cells enriched from blood (not recorded which). These receptors all stem from a young woman who had been exposed to COVID-19.

This chain links TRBV28 with TRBJ1-4; TRBD1 matches 10 bases. Germline-derived CDR1 and CDR2 are MDHEN and SYDVKM. J lost 5 bases, V lost 8 bases, and 5 bases had no gene match. The CDR3 contains 14 residues. CDR3 in DNA: TGTGCCAGCTTATTGGGACAGGGGAATGAAAAACTGTTTTTT. It translates to CASLLGQGNEKLFF.

This clone appeared once. The rearrangement joins TRBV18 to TRBJ2-5, with 11 bases aligning to TRBD1. The trim removed 4 bases at V and 5 bases at J, leaving 9 bases unmatched. The CDR3 extends over 16 amino acids. Germline V gene sequence: CDR1 KGHSH, CDR2 LQKENI. The CDR3 spells CASSQRTGGVTETQYF. For the CDR3, the DNA is TGTGCCAGCTCACAACGGACAGGGGGCGTCACGGAGACCCAGTACTTC.

The CDR3 coding sequence is TGTGCCAGCTCCCAGACAAGGAACACTGAAGCTTTCTTT. Its protein is CASSQTRNTEAFF. This chain joins TRBV18 and TRBJ1-1, with unresolved D. Trimming stripped 6 bases from V and 1 base from J, with 9 bases between. The CDR3 is 13 residues long. Per germline, CDR1 KGHSH and CDR2 LQKENI.

This clone was seen just once. This chain connects TRBV9 to TRBJ2-1; TRBD1 agrees at 11 bases. The CDR3 is 16 residues long. The V and J ends lost 3 bases and 6 bases, in that order; junction bases with no gene match: 8. Germline CDR1 reads SGDLS; CDR2 reads YYNGEE. The CDR3 loop is CASSAPRGTGGNEQFF. The CDR3 coding sequence is TGTGCCAGCAGCGCACCCCGCGGGACAGGGGGCAATGAGCAGTTCTTC.

V and J are TRBV24-1 and TRBJ2-1; possible D gene TRBD1, 6 bases. CDR3 length equals 13 residues. Trimming pared 4 bases from V and 7 bases from J, leaving 10 bases between. CDR1 and CDR2 (germline): KGHDR, SFDVKD. The DNA for the CDR3 is TGTGCCACCAGTGAGCAGGGGCCTAATGAGCAGTTCTTC. Protein product: CATSEQGPNEQFF.

This clone has more than one count but fewer than ten. V usage is TRBV24-1 and J usage is TRBJ1-2; TRBD1 might be the D (5 bases). Germline-derived CDR1 and CDR2 are KGHDR and SFDVKD. V lost 0 bases to trimming and J lost 8 bases, with 12 bases between them. The CDR3 sequence is 14 residues long. The DNA of the CDR3 is TGTGCCACCAGTGATTTGCTGGGGGAGGACGGCTACACCTTC. Translation: CATSDLLGEDGYTF.

The V call is TRBV19, the J call TRBJ2-3, with D possibly TRBD1 on 6 matching bases. V lost 1 base, J lost 4 bases, and 9 bases lay in between. In germline, CDR1 is LNHDA, CDR2 SQIVND (reference sequence). CDR3 length: 14 residues. CDR3 DNA sequence: TGTGCCAGTAGTATAGGACAGGCAGCAGATACGCAGTATTTT. Its translation: CASSIGQAADTQYF.

This chain links TRBV4-1 with TRBJ1-5; D not resolved. Germline V gives CDR1 MGHRA, CDR2 YSYEKL. The V end was cut by 5 bases, the J end by 2 bases, with 16 bases between. The length of the CDR3 is 16 residues. The CDR3 here is CASSDDPGVGNQPQHF. Here the CDR3 DNA reads TGCGCCAGCAGCGACGACCCGGGAGTAGGCAATCAGCCCCAGCATTTT.

The chain uses TRBV6-5 and TRBJ1-2, with D possibly matching TRBD1 (5 bases). Germline V gives CDR1 MNHEY, CDR2 SVGAGI. Trimming removed 0 bases at V and 5 bases at J, with 13 bases between. The CDR3 has 15 amino acids. The CDR3 spells CASSYSNWGEYGYTF. DNA of the CDR3: TGTGCCAGCAGTTACTCGAATTGGGGGGAGTATGGCTACACCTTC.

This chain uses TRBV9 with TRBJ1-6; no clear D gene. The V gene lost 0 bases and the J gene lost 6 bases, with 7 bases spanning the gap. Germline values: CDR1 SGDLS, CDR2 YYNGEE. The CDR3 sequence is 14 residues long. As DNA, the CDR3 is TGTGCCAGCAGCGTAGATCACAGTAATTCACCCCTCCACTTT. It encodes CASSVDHSNSPLHF.